A selection of T cell receptor beta chains follows, all from one sample in a study of shared clonotypes between healthy human individuals. Repertoires were generated with immunoSEQ multiplex PCR, while TCRdb's copy carries only in-frame clones and drops some. The sample yields roughly 1.4 million clones, 98% to 99% seen once. Sequenced material: naive CD4+ T cells sorted from blood. Receptors were obtained from a man aged 30-40 years in good health. CDR3s include the opening cysteine and the closing phenylalanine or tryptophan. The D gene is left open where the match is weak. Some rows have no size entry. The others give once, few or many, or a class for an expanded clone.

clone size	J gene	D gene	V gene	CDR3 DNA	CDR3 protein
.	TRBJ1-4	TRBD1	TRBV28	TGTGCCAGCATTGACAGGGTAAATGAAAAACTGTTTTTT	CASIDRVNEKLFF
once	TRBJ2-1	.	TRBV5-6	TGTGCCAGCAGCTTTGGCAGAATCCACACGGGCGGCGTCTTC	CASSFGRIHTGGVF
.	TRBJ2-5	.	TRBV7-9	TGTGCCAGCAGCTCCAGGGTGGGGGAGACCCAGTACTTC	CASSSRVGETQYF
.	TRBJ2-7	TRBD1	TRBV19	TGTGCCAGTAGCGGACCCGGGACAGGGTCCGAGCAGTACTTC	CASSGPGTGSEQYF
.	TRBJ2-6	.	TRBV6-1	TGTGCCAGTGGGAACGGAGTTCCCGGGGCCAACGTCCTGACTTTC	CASGNGVPGANVLTF
.	TRBJ1-4	.	TRBV6-6	TGTGCCAGCAACAAGAGACAGCTCGGGGCTAATGAAAAACTGTTTTTT	CASNKRQLGANEKLFF
.	TRBJ2-1	TRBD2	TRBV6-5	TGTGCCAGCAGTTACTCGCCGGGAGGGGTACTCGGAGAGCAGTTCTTC	CASSYSPGGVLGEQFF
.	TRBJ1-2	.	TRBV5-1	TGCGCCAGCAGCTCCCAGGTTAACTATGGCTACACCTTC	CASSSQVNYGYTF
.	TRBJ2-7	.	TRBV5-4	TGTGCCAGCACTGTCAGGACGGACGGGACCTACGAGCAGTACTTC	CASTVRTDGTYEQYF
.	TRBJ1-1	TRBD1	TRBV28	TGTGCCAGCAGGCTACCGGGACAGAAAGCTTTCTTT	CASRLPGQKAFF
few	TRBJ2-2	TRBD2	TRBV5-1	TGCGCCAGCAGCTTGGCGGGGGGCACCGGGGAGCTGTTTTTT	CASSLAGGTGELFF
once	TRBJ1-1	.	TRBV19	TGTGCCAGTAGTATGGGGGGAAGTGGCACTGAAGCTTTCTTT	CASSMGGSGTEAFF
.	TRBJ1-2	.	TRBV6-1	TGTGCCAGCAGTGATTACTCCTATGGCTACACCTTC	CASSDYSYGYTF
.	TRBJ2-2	TRBD1	TRBV7-7	TGTGCTAGCAGCTCGGGACAGGGGGGGACCGGGGAGCTGTTTTTT	CASSSGQGGTGELFF